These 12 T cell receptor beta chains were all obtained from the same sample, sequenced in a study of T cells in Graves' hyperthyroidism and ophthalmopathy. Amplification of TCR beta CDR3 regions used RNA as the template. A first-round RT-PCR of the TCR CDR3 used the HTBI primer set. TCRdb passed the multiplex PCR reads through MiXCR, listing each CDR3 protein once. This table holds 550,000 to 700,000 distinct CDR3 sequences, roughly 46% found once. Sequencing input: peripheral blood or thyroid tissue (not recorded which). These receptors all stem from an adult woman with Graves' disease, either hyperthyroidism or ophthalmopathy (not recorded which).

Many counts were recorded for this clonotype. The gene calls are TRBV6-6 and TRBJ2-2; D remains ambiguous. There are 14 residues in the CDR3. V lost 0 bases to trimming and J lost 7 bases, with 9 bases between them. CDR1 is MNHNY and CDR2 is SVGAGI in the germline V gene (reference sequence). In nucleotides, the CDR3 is TGTGCCAGCAGTTACTCGTCATTGGTCGGGGAGCTGTTTTTT. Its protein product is CASSYSSLVGELFF.

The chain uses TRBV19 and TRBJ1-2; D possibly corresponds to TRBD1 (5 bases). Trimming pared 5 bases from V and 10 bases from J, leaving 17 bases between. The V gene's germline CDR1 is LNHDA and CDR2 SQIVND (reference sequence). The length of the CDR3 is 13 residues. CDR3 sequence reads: CASSVTEGTAYTF. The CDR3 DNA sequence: TGTGCCAGTAGTGTGACAGAGGGGACGGCCTACACCTTC. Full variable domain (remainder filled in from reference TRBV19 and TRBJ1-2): DGGITQSPKYLFRKEGQNVTLSCEQNLNHDAMYWYRQDPGQGLRLIYYSQIVNDFQKGDIAEGYSVSREKKESFPLTVTSAQKNPTAFYLCASSVTEGTAYTFGSGTRLTVV.

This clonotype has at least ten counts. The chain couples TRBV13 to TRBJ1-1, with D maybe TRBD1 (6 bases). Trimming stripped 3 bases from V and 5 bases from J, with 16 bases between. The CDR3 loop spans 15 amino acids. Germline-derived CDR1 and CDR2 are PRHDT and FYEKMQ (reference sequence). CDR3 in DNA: TGTGCCAGCAGCTTCACGGGACATGACGAGACTGAAGCTTTCTTT. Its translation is CASSFTGHDETEAFF.

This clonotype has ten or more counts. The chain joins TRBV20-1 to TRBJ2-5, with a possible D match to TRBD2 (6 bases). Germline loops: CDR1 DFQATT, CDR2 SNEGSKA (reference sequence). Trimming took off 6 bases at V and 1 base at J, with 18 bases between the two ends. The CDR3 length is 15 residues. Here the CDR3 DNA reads TGCAGTGCCGTGGAGCGGAGGGTCATCCAAGAGACCCAGTACTTC. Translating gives CSAVERRVIQETQYF.

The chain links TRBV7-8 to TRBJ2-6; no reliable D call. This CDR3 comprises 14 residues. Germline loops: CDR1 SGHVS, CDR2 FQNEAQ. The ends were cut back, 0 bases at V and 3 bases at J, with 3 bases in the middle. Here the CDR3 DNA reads TGTGCCAGCAGCTTAGCCGGTGGGGCCAACGTCCTGACTTTC. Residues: CASSLAGGANVLTF.

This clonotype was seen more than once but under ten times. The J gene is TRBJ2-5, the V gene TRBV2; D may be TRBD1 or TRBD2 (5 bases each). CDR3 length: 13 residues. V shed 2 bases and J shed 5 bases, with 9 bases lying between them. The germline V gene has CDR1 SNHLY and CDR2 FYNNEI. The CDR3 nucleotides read TGTGCCAGCAGTGAACCGGGGCGGGAGACCCAGTACTTC. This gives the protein CASSEPGRETQYF.

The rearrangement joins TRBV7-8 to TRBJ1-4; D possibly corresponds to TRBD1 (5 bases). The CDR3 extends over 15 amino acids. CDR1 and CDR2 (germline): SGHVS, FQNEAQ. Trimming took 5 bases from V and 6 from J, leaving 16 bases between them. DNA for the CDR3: TGTGCCAGCAGCGTTTCAGGGTATTCAGATGAAAAACTGTTTTTT. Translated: CASSVSGYSDEKLFF.

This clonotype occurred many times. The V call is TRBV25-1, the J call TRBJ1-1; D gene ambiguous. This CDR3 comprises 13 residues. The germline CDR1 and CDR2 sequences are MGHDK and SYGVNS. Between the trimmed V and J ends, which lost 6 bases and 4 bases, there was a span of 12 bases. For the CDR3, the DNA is TGTGCCAGCAGGAACGGGTTAGCCACTGAAGCTTTCTTT. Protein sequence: CASRNGLATEAFF. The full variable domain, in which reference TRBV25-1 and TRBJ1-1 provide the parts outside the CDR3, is EADIYQTPRYLVIGTGKKITLECSQTMGHDKMYWYQQDPGMELHLIHYSYGVNSTEKGDLSSESTVSRIRTEHFPLTLESARPSHTSQYLCASRNGLATEAFFGQGTRLTVV.

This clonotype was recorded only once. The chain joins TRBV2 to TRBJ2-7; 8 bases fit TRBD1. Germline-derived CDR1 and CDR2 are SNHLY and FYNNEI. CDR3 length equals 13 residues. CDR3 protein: CARDGADRGEQYF. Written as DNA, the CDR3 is TGTGCTAGAGATGGGGCCGACAGGGGCGAGCAGTACTTC.

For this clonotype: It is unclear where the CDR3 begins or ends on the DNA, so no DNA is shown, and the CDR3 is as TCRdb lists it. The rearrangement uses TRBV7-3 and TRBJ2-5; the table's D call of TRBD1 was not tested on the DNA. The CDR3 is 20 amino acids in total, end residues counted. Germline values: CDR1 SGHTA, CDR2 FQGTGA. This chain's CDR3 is CASSLRQGGKLFFGSGTQYF.

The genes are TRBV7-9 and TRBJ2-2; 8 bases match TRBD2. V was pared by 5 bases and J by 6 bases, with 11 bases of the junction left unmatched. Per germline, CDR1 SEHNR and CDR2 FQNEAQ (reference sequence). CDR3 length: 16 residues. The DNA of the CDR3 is TGTGCCAGCAGCCCCCTAAGCGGGAGCCTGGCCGGGGAGCTGTTTTTT. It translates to CASSPLSGSLAGELFF.

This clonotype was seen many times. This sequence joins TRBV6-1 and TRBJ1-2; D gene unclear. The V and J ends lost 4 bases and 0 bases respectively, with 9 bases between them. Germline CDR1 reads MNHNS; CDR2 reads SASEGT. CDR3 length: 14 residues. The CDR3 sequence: CASSAGIANYGYTF. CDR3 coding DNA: TGTGCCAGCAGTGCAGGTATAGCTAACTATGGCTACACCTTC.